Listed below are T cell receptor beta chains from one sample, sequenced in a study of shared clonotypes between healthy human individuals. Using immunoSEQ multiplex PCR, the repertoire was profiled, and TCRdb retains in-frame clones only, with some absent. The sample includes millions of clones, about 94% seen only once; the top ten take approximately 1.2%. Material for sequencing was naive CD8+ T cells sorted from blood. These receptors originate from a man in his late teens or twenties in good health. CDR3s leave out the opening cysteine and the closing phenylalanine or tryptophan. The order of the fields is V gene, J gene, D gene, CDR3 protein. The D gene is left open where the match is weak.

TRBV28	TRBJ1-6	NA	ASRQLTPSSYNSPLH
TRBV21-1	TRBJ2-6	NA	ASSNGQTKDSGANVLT
TRBV19	TRBJ1-1	NA	ASSIKGMNTEAF
TRBV11-2	TRBJ1-1	NA	ASSRWGENTEAF
TRBV27	TRBJ1-6	NA	ASSLSGYNSPLH
TRBV6-5	TRBJ2-1	TRBD1	ASSYSDRGWFYEQF
TRBV4-1	TRBJ2-7	TRBD1	ASSQLQGTYEQY
TRBV4-1	TRBJ1-2	TRBD1	ASSPIQGDYGYT
TRBV19	TRBJ1-2	NA	ASSPGGLSMWGYT
TRBV7-2	TRBJ2-5	NA	ASSTGGWETQY
TRBV4-1	TRBJ2-1	TRBD2	ASSHRLAAYNEQF
TRBV6-6	TRBJ2-1	NA	ASTKTQEGNEQF
TRBV6-1	TRBJ2-7	NA	ASSDLRWDPSQEQY
TRBV30	TRBJ2-2	TRBD2	AWAGLASGELF
TRBV30	TRBJ2-5	NA	AWNLVAVETQY
TRBV7-9	TRBJ2-7	NA	ASSPPDARRRNEQY
TRBV6-1	TRBJ2-2	NA	ASSESSPGELF
TRBV6-5	TRBJ2-1	TRBD2	ATLAGGGNEQF
TRBV6-5	TRBJ2-2	NA	ASSLGPPGTGELF
TRBV7-6	TRBJ2-5	TRBD1	ASSLDRGVETQY
TRBV13	TRBJ2-3	NA	ASLRGGGDTQY
TRBV2	TRBJ1-1	NA	ASSEVGGANTEAF
TRBV4-3	TRBJ2-3	NA	ASSQGGSTDTQY
TRBV4-1	TRBJ2-1	TRBD2	ASSPAGVDYNEQF
TRBV28	TRBJ2-1	TRBD1	ASSLETGGSNEQF
TRBV9	TRBJ1-2	NA	ASSPTTGLLQGYT
TRBV7-7	TRBJ2-7	NA	ASSHGTSYEQY
TRBV27	TRBJ2-5	NA	ASSSASGSQETQY
TRBV5-6	TRBJ2-3	TRBD1	ASSLRTGLSTDTQY
TRBV4-2	TRBJ1-5	NA	ASSQDWQGQQPQH
TRBV28	TRBJ1-5	NA	ASSTGRPQH
TRBV7-9	TRBJ2-1	TRBD1	ASSSGTGSYNEQF
TRBV5-1	TRBJ1-6	TRBD1	ASSFLQGVNNSPLH
TRBV19	TRBJ2-1	TRBD1	ASSITGGSYNEQF
TRBV5-5	TRBJ2-7	NA	ASSASPTSSMAYEQY
TRBV4-3	TRBJ2-1	TRBD2	ASSQDSGGFYNEQF
TRBV27	TRBJ2-3	NA	ASSPYGQSTQY
TRBV2	TRBJ2-7	TRBD2	ASSGASGRGYEQY
TRBV10-3	TRBJ2-1	TRBD2	AIGGTGLAGLKNEQF
TRBV11-2	TRBJ2-7	TRBD2	ASSLDFLAGLSYEQY
TRBV30	TRBJ2-7	TRBD2	AWSFSGGADEQY
TRBV2	TRBJ2-7	NA	ATSAGLAFYEQY
TRBV4-1	TRBJ2-7	TRBD1	ASSPQSGQGFYEQY
TRBV2	TRBJ1-1	TRBD1	ATSPGQVNTEAF
TRBV6-5	TRBJ1-2	NA	ASSLGLGNGYT
TRBV28	TRBJ1-2	TRBD1	ASSLRDRARLGYT
TRBV5-6	TRBJ2-2	TRBD1	ASSPGTGIGELF
TRBV30	TRBJ1-2	NA	AWSGVGERDYGYT
TRBV9	TRBJ1-2	TRBD1	ASSVVGGAYT
TRBV7-9	TRBJ1-6	NA	ASSLLVGAGSPLH
TRBV11-3	TRBJ1-1	NA	ASSLVGGKGTEAF